This is a list of T cell receptor beta chains from one sample in a study of blood T cell repertoires in COVID-19. Assay used: immunoSEQ multiplex PCR; TCRdb lists only in-frame clones, some missing. The sample lists about 200,000 clones; approximately 90% were seen once. Specimen: PBMCs or T cells enriched from blood (not recorded which). The receptors shown here come from a man aged 25-45 years who had recovered from COVID-19. CDR3s include the opening cysteine and the closing phenylalanine or tryptophan. The D gene is left open where the match is weak. Not all rows give a size; the values are once, few, many and, for expanded clones, a class.

v_gene: TRBV15
j_gene: TRBJ2-3
abundance: -
d_gene: TRBD1
CDR3nt: TGTGCCACCAGCTCAGAAGACAGGGAAGGAGATACGCAGTATTTT
CDR3aa: CATSSEDREGDTQYF

v_gene: TRBV5-1
j_gene: TRBJ2-3
abundance: -
d_gene: TRBD2
CDR3nt: TGCGCCAGCAGCTTGGCCCAGCGGGGGGCCGGAGATACGCAGTATTTT
CDR3aa: CASSLAQRGAGDTQYF

v_gene: TRBV28
j_gene: TRBJ2-2
abundance: -
d_gene: -
CDR3nt: TGTGCCAGCAGTATCCAGCGGGCCCCGAACACCGGGGAGCTGTTTTTT
CDR3aa: CASSIQRAPNTGELFF

v_gene: TRBV3-1/TRBV3-2
j_gene: TRBJ2-6
abundance: -
d_gene: -
CDR3nt: TGTGCCAGCAGCCAATCCGAGTCTGGGGCCAACGTCCTGACTTTC
CDR3aa: CASSQSESGANVLTF

v_gene: TRBV6-5
j_gene: TRBJ2-7
abundance: -
d_gene: -
CDR3nt: TGTGCCAGCAGTTACGAACAGGGATGGAGCGAGCAGTACTTC
CDR3aa: CASSYEQGWSEQYF

v_gene: TRBV30
j_gene: TRBJ1-2
abundance: -
d_gene: -
CDR3nt: TGTGCCTGGTTCTTCGGTTCTGATGGCTACACCTTC
CDR3aa: CAWFFGSDGYTF

v_gene: TRBV6-5
j_gene: TRBJ2-7
abundance: -
d_gene: TRBD2
CDR3nt: TGTGCCAGCAGATCCGCTCTGGAGCGGGGCTACGAGCAGTACTTC
CDR3aa: CASRSALERGYEQYF

v_gene: TRBV4-1
j_gene: TRBJ2-1
abundance: -
d_gene: -
CDR3nt: TGCGCCAGCAGCCAAGTTGCTATAATGACACGGTCTTCCTACAATGAGCAGTTCTTC
CDR3aa: CASSQVAIMTRSSYNEQFF

v_gene: TRBV7-9
j_gene: TRBJ2-7
abundance: -
d_gene: -
CDR3nt: TGTGCCAGCAGCTTAGTCACAGGGATCACAGCCTACGAGCAGTACTTC
CDR3aa: CASSLVTGITAYEQYF

v_gene: TRBV24-1
j_gene: TRBJ1-2
abundance: once
d_gene: -
CDR3nt: TGTGCCACCAGTGACCTCGTGGGGGGGCCGTCATATGGCTACACCTTC
CDR3aa: CATSDLVGGPSYGYTF

v_gene: TRBV7-2
j_gene: TRBJ1-2
abundance: -
d_gene: -
CDR3nt: TGTGCCAGCAGCTCGGGTCGAAAGGAGGGAGGATATGGCTACACCTTC
CDR3aa: CASSSGRKEGGYGYTF

v_gene: TRBV19
j_gene: TRBJ2-7
abundance: -
d_gene: TRBD1
CDR3nt: TGTGCCAGTAGTATAGCCCTGGGGACAGCCTCCTACGAGCAGTACTTC
CDR3aa: CASSIALGTASYEQYF

v_gene: TRBV24-1
j_gene: TRBJ2-1
abundance: -
d_gene: TRBD1
CDR3nt: TGTGCCACCAGTGAGACGCGACAGGGGGATTACAATGAGCAGTTCTTC
CDR3aa: CATSETRQGDYNEQFF

v_gene: TRBV20-1
j_gene: TRBJ1-2
abundance: -
d_gene: TRBD1
CDR3nt: TGCAGTGCTAGTGAGACAGGGGACTATGGCTACACCTTC
CDR3aa: CSASETGDYGYTF

v_gene: TRBV19
j_gene: TRBJ1-1
abundance: -
d_gene: -
CDR3nt: TGTGCCAGTAGTATTGGCGCGGGCACTGAAGCTTTCTTT
CDR3aa: CASSIGAGTEAFF

v_gene: TRBV10-3
j_gene: TRBJ1-4
abundance: -
d_gene: -
CDR3nt: TGTGCCATCAAGGGGACTAATGAAAAACTGTTTTTT
CDR3aa: CAIKGTNEKLFF

v_gene: TRBV14
j_gene: TRBJ2-1
abundance: -
d_gene: TRBD1
CDR3nt: TGTGCCAGCAGCCAAGATCGCCGACAGGGGGCCTACAATGAGCAGTTCTTC
CDR3aa: CASSQDRRQGAYNEQFF

v_gene: TRBV4-1
j_gene: TRBJ2-3
abundance: -
d_gene: -
CDR3nt: TGCGCCAGCAGCCAACCGGACACCACAGATACGCAGTATTTT
CDR3aa: CASSQPDTTDTQYF

v_gene: TRBV10-1
j_gene: TRBJ1-1
abundance: few
d_gene: TRBD1
CDR3nt: TGCGCCAGCAGTGAGTCGAGGGACAGGGGGCCTCGTCGTTTT
CDR3aa: CASSESRDRGPRRF

v_gene: TRBV27
j_gene: TRBJ2-7
abundance: once
d_gene: TRBD2
CDR3nt: TGTGCCAGCAGTTTAATAGCGGGAGCCATGTACTTC
CDR3aa: CASSLIAGAMYF

v_gene: TRBV6-2/TRBV6-3
j_gene: TRBJ1-1
abundance: -
d_gene: TRBD1
CDR3nt: TGTGCCAGCAGTGATAGACAGGGGAGCACTGAAGCTTTCTTT
CDR3aa: CASSDRQGSTEAFF

v_gene: TRBV4-1
j_gene: TRBJ1-2
abundance: -
d_gene: -
CDR3nt: TGCGCCAGCAGGCCCACAGGAGTCTATGGCTACACCTTC
CDR3aa: CASRPTGVYGYTF

v_gene: TRBV27
j_gene: TRBJ2-5
abundance: -
d_gene: -
CDR3nt: TGTGCCAGCGGTTCTAGAGGGGAGACCCAGTACTTC
CDR3aa: CASGSRGETQYF

v_gene: TRBV5-1
j_gene: TRBJ2-5
abundance: once
d_gene: TRBD1
CDR3nt: TGCGCCAGCAGCCAGGGGGCCGGTGGGACCCAGTACTTC
CDR3aa: CASSQGAGGTQYF

v_gene: TRBV5-1
j_gene: TRBJ1-2
abundance: -
d_gene: TRBD1
CDR3nt: TGCGCCAGCAGCCCACGGGACAGGACCCATGGCTACACCTTC
CDR3aa: CASSPRDRTHGYTF

v_gene: TRBV19
j_gene: TRBJ2-1
abundance: -
d_gene: -
CDR3nt: TGTGCCAGTAGTATAGAGAACAGACCCTACAATGAGCAGTTCTTC
CDR3aa: CASSIENRPYNEQFF

v_gene: TRBV6-5
j_gene: TRBJ1-1
abundance: -
d_gene: -
CDR3nt: TGTGCCAGCAGTTCCCCGCGGGGGAGAGACACTGAAGCTTTCTTT
CDR3aa: CASSSPRGRDTEAFF

v_gene: TRBV15
j_gene: TRBJ2-2
abundance: -
d_gene: -
CDR3nt: TGTGCCACCAGACTTGCCGGGACTTCAAAGCACACCGGGGAGCTGTTTTTT
CDR3aa: CATRLAGTSKHTGELFF

v_gene: TRBV3-1/TRBV3-2
j_gene: TRBJ2-7
abundance: -
d_gene: -
CDR3nt: TGTGCCAGCAGCCAAGGGGCTCCGAGCTCCTACGAGCAGTACTTC
CDR3aa: CASSQGAPSSYEQYF

v_gene: TRBV6-5
j_gene: TRBJ2-7
abundance: few
d_gene: TRBD2
CDR3nt: TGTGCCAGCAGTCTTACTAGCGGGAGAGGCGAGCAGTACTTC
CDR3aa: CASSLTSGRGEQYF

v_gene: TRBV6-6
j_gene: TRBJ2-7
abundance: -
d_gene: TRBD1
CDR3nt: TGTGCCAGCGAAGGGGACAGAAACTACGAGCAGTACTTC
CDR3aa: CASEGDRNYEQYF

v_gene: TRBV5-4
j_gene: TRBJ2-3
abundance: -
d_gene: TRBD2
CDR3nt: TGTGCCAGCAGAATAGCGGGAGACGCAGATACGCAGTATTTT
CDR3aa: CASRIAGDADTQYF

v_gene: TRBV12-3/TRBV12-4
j_gene: TRBJ1-5
abundance: -
d_gene: TRBD1
CDR3nt: TGTGCCAGCAGTTCAGGGGGATTGCAGCCCCAGCATTTT
CDR3aa: CASSSGGLQPQHF

v_gene: TRBV19
j_gene: TRBJ2-7
abundance: -
d_gene: TRBD2
CDR3nt: TGTGCCAGTAGTATTGCCGCGGGAGGCTACGAGCAGTATTTC
CDR3aa: CASSIAAGGYEQYF

v_gene: TRBV28
j_gene: TRBJ1-6
abundance: -
d_gene: TRBD1
CDR3nt: TGTGCCAGCCCCCCGGGCAAAGAACCGGGACAGCATAATTCACCCCTCCACTTT
CDR3aa: CASPPGKEPGQHNSPLHF

v_gene: TRBV11-3
j_gene: TRBJ2-2
abundance: -
d_gene: TRBD2
CDR3nt: TGTGCCAGCAGCGTGGGACTAGAGATAGGCACCGGGGAGCTGTTTTTT
CDR3aa: CASSVGLEIGTGELFF

v_gene: TRBV6-2/TRBV6-3
j_gene: TRBJ1-2
abundance: -
d_gene: -
CDR3nt: TGTGCCAGCAGTTATAGTTCACAGCACAGTGGCTACACCTTC
CDR3aa: CASSYSSQHSGYTF

v_gene: TRBV12-3/TRBV12-4
j_gene: TRBJ1-1
abundance: -
d_gene: -
CDR3nt: TGTGCCAGCACCCTCACAGGTAACACTGAAGCTTTCTTT
CDR3aa: CASTLTGNTEAFF

v_gene: TRBV7-2
j_gene: TRBJ1-4
abundance: -
d_gene: -
CDR3nt: TGTGCCAGCAGCTTAGGTTTGGACAGAGTCGAAAAACTGTTTTTT
CDR3aa: CASSLGLDRVEKLFF

v_gene: TRBV5-1
j_gene: TRBJ2-7
abundance: -
d_gene: TRBD2
CDR3nt: TGCGCCAGCTCGGTCGCGGTTGCTAGCGGGATTAGCTCCTACGAGCAGTACTTC
CDR3aa: CASSVAVASGISSYEQYF

v_gene: TRBV2
j_gene: TRBJ1-4
abundance: -
d_gene: -
CDR3nt: TGTGCCAGCAGCTTAACCGGGACACCTAATGAAAAACTGTTTTTT
CDR3aa: CASSLTGTPNEKLFF